The 21 T cell receptor beta chains below all came from one sample that was sequenced in a study of T cell changes during pregnancy in multiple sclerosis. Repertoires were generated with immunoSEQ multiplex PCR, while TCRdb's copy carries only in-frame clones and drops some. The table shows about 73,000 clones, with roughly 90% occurring only once. The sequencing used peripheral blood, collected after pregnancy. The source is a female donor in good health, enrolled as a control in a pregnancy study.

The genes are TRBV7-8 and TRBJ2-5, with 7 bases lining up with TRBD1. The CDR3 consists of 15 residues. V gave up 4 bases and J gave up 3 bases; unmatched junction bases: 8. The V gene's germline CDR1 is SGHVS and CDR2 FQNEAQ. The CDR3 DNA sequence: TGTGCCAGCAGCTCAGGGCAGGGGGAAGAAGAGACCCAGTACTTC. This gives the protein CASSSGQGEEETQYF.

Concerning this clone itself: Sequence at one end of the junction differs from germline and may be a read error. The chain has TRBV10-3 and TRBJ1-1; 8 bases align to TRBD1. Germline CDR1 ENHRY, CDR2 SYGVKD. The CDR3 extends over 12 amino acids. The CDR3 region has the DNA TGTGCCACCAGTCCCCGGGACAGGGAAGCTTTCTTT. Its translation is CATSPRDREAFF.

The chain joins TRBV6-4 to TRBJ2-7, with 8 bases fitting TRBD1. The CDR3 is 14 residues long. CDR1 is MRHNA, CDR2 SNTAGT, per germline. J was trimmed by 1 base and V by 5 bases; bases with no gene match: 4. The CDR3 nucleotides are TGTGCCAGCAGTCCCGGGACAGGTTCCTACGAGCAGTACTTC. Translated: CASSPGTGSYEQYF.

CDR3 DNA sequence: TGTGCCAGCACTTCTCAGGCGGGTGTACGAGCTTTCTTT. Its protein is CASTSQAGVRAFF. This chain joins TRBV6-5 and TRBJ1-1; D gene uncertain. CDR1 is MNHEY and CDR2 is SVGAGI in the germline V gene. V lost 7 bases and J lost 10, with 19 bases in between. This CDR3 has 13 residues.

The J gene is TRBJ1-4, the V gene TRBV13; D is uncertain. Per germline, CDR1 PRHDT and CDR2 FYEKMQ (reference sequence). The CDR3 loop spans 13 amino acids. Deletions cut 5 bases from V and 8 bases from J, with 12 bases between. CDR3: CASSPGPGEKLFF. CDR3 sequence (DNA): TGTGCCAGCAGCCCTGGACCGGGAGAAAAACTGTTTTTT. The variable domain in full, with the rest retrieved from reference TRBV13 and TRBJ1-4, is AAGVIQSPRHLIKEKRETATLKCYPIPRHDTVYWYQQGPGQDPQFLISFYEKMQSDKGSIPDRFSAQQFSDYHSELNMSSLELGDSALYFCASSPGPGEKLFFGSGTQLSVL.

The CDR3, as DNA: TGTGCCAGCAGCCGACAGGGCTCCTACAATGAGCAGTTCTTC. Translating gives CASSRQGSYNEQFF. V usage is TRBV2 and J usage is TRBJ2-1; 7 nucleotides match TRBD1. The CDR3 has 14 amino acids. Germline V gene lookup returns CDR1 SNHLY and CDR2 FYNNEI. Trimming removed 6 bases from V and 0 bases from J; junction bases left unmatched: 2. The variable domain in full, with the rest retrieved from reference TRBV2 and TRBJ2-1, is EPEVTQTPSHQVTQMGQEVILRCVPISNHLYFYWYRQILGQKVEFLVSFYNNEISEKSEIFDDQFSVERPDGSNFTLKIRSTKLEDSAMYFCASSRQGSYNEQFFGPGTRLTVL.

The rearrangement links TRBV2 to TRBJ2-1; D unclear. CDR1 and CDR2 from the germline V gene are SNHLY and FYNNEI. This CDR3 is 15 amino acids long. Trimming left V 1 base short and J 0 bases short, with 7 bases between. The CDR3 protein is CASSEDSTSYNEQFF. CDR3 nucleotide sequence: TGTGCCAGCAGTGAAGACAGTACCTCCTACAATGAGCAGTTCTTC.

This clone was seen many times. The rearrangement joins TRBV7-6 to TRBJ2-7; 8 nucleotides match TRBD1. This CDR3 has 17 amino acids. J gave up 3 bases and V 5 bases, and 15 bases lay outside the gene matches. Germline CDR1 reads SGHVS; CDR2 reads FNYEAQ. This CDR3 reads CASSPRVLGQGLYEQYF. The CDR3 DNA is TGTGCCAGCAGCCCGCGGGTTTTAGGACAGGGACTCTACGAGCAGTACTTC.

The genes are TRBV2 and TRBJ1-1, with D uncertain. CDR1 is SNHLY, CDR2 FYNNEI, per germline. Deletions cut 5 bases from V and 4 bases from J, with 8 bases between. The CDR3 is made up of 12 amino acids. CDR3 nucleotides: TGTGCCAGCAGTACGAGGGCCACTGAAGCTTTCTTT. This codes for CASSTRATEAFF. The whole variable domain, filled in from reference TRBV2 and TRBJ1-1, reads EPEVTQTPSHQVTQMGQEVILRCVPISNHLYFYWYRQILGQKVEFLVSFYNNEISEKSEIFDDQFSVERPDGSNFTLKIRSTKLEDSAMYFCASSTRATEAFFGQGTRLTVV.

As DNA, the CDR3 is TGTGCCAGCGGAAACAGGGGGCGGGGCGCGTCCGGGGCCAACGTCCTGACTTTC. Translated, it gives CASGNRGRGASGANVLTF. The chain employs TRBV2 and TRBJ2-6, with 9 bases lining up with TRBD1. Germline-derived CDR1 and CDR2 are SNHLY and FYNNEI. The CDR3 runs 18 residues. J gave up 4 bases and V 8 bases, and 15 bases lay outside the gene matches. The full variable domain, rest sourced from reference TRBV2 and TRBJ2-6, is EPEVTQTPSHQVTQMGQEVILRCVPISNHLYFYWYRQILGQKVEFLVSFYNNEISEKSEIFDDQFSVERPDGSNFTLKIRSTKLEDSAMYFCASGNRGRGASGANVLTFGAGSRLTVL.

This clone was observed a handful of times. The V call is TRBV29-1, the J call TRBJ1-1; the match to TRBD1 covers 7 bases. The CDR3 is 15 amino acids. CDR1 and CDR2 from the germline V gene are SQVTM and ANQGSEA. V was clipped by 6 bases and J by 1 base; unmatched bases: 11. The DNA for the CDR3 is TGCAGCGTCTGGGAGAAGGGGGCTTGGAACACTGAAGCTTTCTTT. This sequence encodes CSVWEKGAWNTEAFF.

The CDR3 region is CASSGAGDYNEQFF. The DNA for the CDR3 is TGTGCCAGCAGTGGGGCGGGGGATTACAATGAGCAGTTCTTC. The V and J genes are TRBV25-1 and TRBJ2-1; 7 positions match TRBD2. The V and J ends lost 4 bases and 4 bases, in that order; junction bases with no gene match: 4. The CDR3 runs to 14 residues. Germline loops: CDR1 MGHDK, CDR2 SYGVNS.

The chain is built from TRBV9 and TRBJ2-1; 7 bases match TRBD2. Looked up from germline, CDR1 is SGDLS and CDR2 is YYNGEE. This CDR3 spans 13 amino acids. The V gene end was trimmed by 10 bases and the J gene end by 3 bases; junction bases not matched to a gene: 7. CDR3: CAVRERGYNEQFF. The DNA of the CDR3 is TGTGCCGTAAGGGAGCGGGGCTACAATGAGCAGTTCTTC.

This rearrangement joins TRBV6-4 to TRBJ2-3, with TRBD1 matching 8 bases. This CDR3 is built from 15 residues. CDR1 and CDR2 (germline): MRHNA, SNTAGT. J gave up 5 bases and V 0 bases, and 4 bases lay outside the gene matches. CDR3 coding DNA: TGTGCCAGCAGTGACTCCCTGACAGGGGTAGATACGCAGTATTTT. As protein: CASSDSLTGVDTQYF.

The chain carries TRBV19 and TRBJ1-1; D unresolved. Trimming took off 7 bases at V and 1 base at J, with 19 bases between the two ends. Germline V gene lookup returns CDR1 LNHDA and CDR2 SQIVND (reference sequence). This CDR3 comprises 16 residues. CDR3 sequence reads: CASTSRGGGKNTEAFF. In DNA, the CDR3 is TGTGCCAGTACCTCCCGCGGCGGCGGAAAGAACACTGAAGCTTTCTTT.

The chain links TRBV5-4 to TRBJ2-7, with D maybe TRBD2 (7 bases). This CDR3 has 16 amino acids. Germline V gene sequence: CDR1 SGHNT, CDR2 YYREEE (reference sequence). V lost 4 bases and J lost 7, with 24 bases in between. CDR3 sequence reads: CASSRPAGPKGGEQYF. CDR3 DNA sequence: TGTGCCAGCAGCCGACCCGCGGGACCCAAGGGGGGGGAGCAGTACTTC.

The chain joins TRBV6-4 to TRBJ1-4; 12 bases line up with TRBD1. Trimming at V came to 3 bases and at J to 8 bases, leaving 1 base not matched to a gene. The CDR3 consists of 14 residues. Germline CDR1 reads MRHNA; CDR2 reads SNTAGT. The CDR3 coding sequence is TGTGCCAGCAGTGAAGGGACAGGGGGCGAAAAACTGTTTTTT. This gives the protein CASSEGTGGEKLFF.

The chain has TRBV27 and TRBJ1-2; possible D gene TRBD1, 6 bases. The CDR3 is made up of 13 amino acids. V dropped 3 bases and J dropped 6 bases, with 11 bases sitting between them. Germline CDR1 is MNHEY and CDR2 is SMNVEV (reference sequence). The CDR3 protein is CASSFTTGNGYTF. CDR3 DNA sequence: TGTGCCAGCAGTTTTACCACAGGGAATGGCTACACCTTC.

The chain is built from TRBV5-4 and TRBJ1-2; 11 nucleotides align to TRBD1. Germline V CDR1 and CDR2: SGHNT, YYREEE (reference sequence). The CDR3 has 17 residues. Trimming cost V 4 bases and J 4 bases; bases outside gene matches: 12. CDR3 sequence: CASSGGGQGVTLYGYTF. CDR3 DNA: TGTGCCAGCAGCGGGGGGGGACAGGGGGTCACCCTCTATGGCTACACCTTC.

J is TRBJ2-7 and V is TRBV7-2; tentatively, D is TRBD1 (5 bases). There are 13 residues in the CDR3. Germline V lookup: CDR1 SGHTA, CDR2 FQGNSA. V was clipped by 7 bases and J by 1 base, with 11 bases between them. The CDR3 DNA sequence: TGTGCCAGCAACCAGGCAGGGTCCTACGAGCAGTACTTC. Encoded protein: CASNQAGSYEQYF.

This chain links TRBV27 with TRBJ2-3; 8 bases are a match to TRBD2. Germline values: CDR1 MNHEY, CDR2 SMNVEV (reference sequence). V was pared by 6 bases and J by 2 bases, with 16 bases of the junction left unmatched. The CDR3 has 18 amino acids. In DNA form, the CDR3 reads TGTGCCAGCAGCCCCCGGACTAGCAGATCCTACACCACAGATACGCAGTATTTT. The encoded protein is CASSPRTSRSYTTDTQYF.